The clone carrying this T cell receptor (beta chain) appeared a single time. A much larger clone is a single base away; this may be a read error. Because the CDR3's place on the DNA is in doubt, the DNA is left out and the CDR3 is given as listed by TCRdb. The sample comes from a study of CD8+CD57+ T cells in acquired aplastic anemia. Whole-study context: On average, sorted CD4+ and CD8+ cells gave roughly 2.9 ug of DNA.

Genomic DNA templated the TCR beta VDJ and CDR3 profiling. TCRdb re-analysed the reads in MiXCR, keeping a single row per CDR3 protein. The sample consists of more than 150,000 distinct CDR3 sequences, approximately 52% of them appearing once. Patients who underwent sequencing had shown CD8+CD57+ cell expansion by flow cytometry. Sampling of blood occurred while the patients had still received no therapy. The CDR3 length equals 15 residues, ends included. The germline V gene encodes CDR1 SGHNT and CDR2 YYREEE (reference sequence). This chain connects TRBV5-4 to TRBJ2-2; TRBD1 is taken as the D call from the table, unchecked against the DNA. Material: sorted CD4+, CD8+, or CD8+CD57+ T cells (not recorded which) from PBMCs. The TCR comes from a human donor with aplastic anemia. The CDR3 here is CASRVGQGNTGELSF.